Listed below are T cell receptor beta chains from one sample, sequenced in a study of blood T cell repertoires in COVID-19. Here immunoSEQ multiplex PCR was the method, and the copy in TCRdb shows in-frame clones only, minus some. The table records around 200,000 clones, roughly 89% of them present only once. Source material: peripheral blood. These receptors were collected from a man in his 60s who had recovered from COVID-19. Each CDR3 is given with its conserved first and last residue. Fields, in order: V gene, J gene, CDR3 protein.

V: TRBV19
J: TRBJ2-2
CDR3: CASSYPGLAGGTNTGELFF

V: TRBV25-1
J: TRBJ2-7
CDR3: CASRLTSGGYEQYF

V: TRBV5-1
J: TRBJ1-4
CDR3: CASSLEGQGPEKLFF

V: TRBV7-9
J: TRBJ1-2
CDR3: CASSFQEGAGGYTF

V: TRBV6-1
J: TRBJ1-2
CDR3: CASSEQGARFGNYGYTF

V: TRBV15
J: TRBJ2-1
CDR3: CATSRDRGSYNEQFF

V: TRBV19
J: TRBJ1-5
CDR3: CASSPNSSNQPQHF

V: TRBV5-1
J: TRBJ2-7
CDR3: CASSNEQVTSYEQYF

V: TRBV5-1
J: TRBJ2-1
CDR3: CASSLLSGGNNEQFF

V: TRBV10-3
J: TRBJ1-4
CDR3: CAINRGGANEKLFF

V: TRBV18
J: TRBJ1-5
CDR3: CASSPQALGENQPQHF

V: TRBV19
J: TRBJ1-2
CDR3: CASMEAGAYGYTF

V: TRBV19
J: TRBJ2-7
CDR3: CASSIWDRGDEQYF

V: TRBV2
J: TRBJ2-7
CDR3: CASSVRVTYEQYF

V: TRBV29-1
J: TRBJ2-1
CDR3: CSVVGLAGTYNEQFF

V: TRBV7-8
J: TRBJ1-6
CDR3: CASSLGTANSPLHF

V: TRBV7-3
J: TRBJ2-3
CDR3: CASSLKGTDTQYF

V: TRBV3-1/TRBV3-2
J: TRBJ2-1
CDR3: CASSQGVSGNEQFF

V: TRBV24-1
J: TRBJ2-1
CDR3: CATSDPGGNEQFF

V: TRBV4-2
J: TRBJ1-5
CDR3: CASSRGEQGGQPQHF

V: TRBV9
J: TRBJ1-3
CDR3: CASGGGRGGNTIYF

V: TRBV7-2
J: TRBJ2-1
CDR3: CASRGTSGSFDEQFF

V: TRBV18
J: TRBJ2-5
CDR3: CASSGKGQETQYF

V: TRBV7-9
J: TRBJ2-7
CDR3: CASSEGQGSYEQYF

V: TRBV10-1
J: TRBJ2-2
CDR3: CASSESGLAGLTGELFF

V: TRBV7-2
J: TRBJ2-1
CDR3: CASSLAGGTSYNEQFF

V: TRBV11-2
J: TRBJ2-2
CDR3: CASSVSGAITGELFF

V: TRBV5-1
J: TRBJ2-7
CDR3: CASSSRGVHEQYF

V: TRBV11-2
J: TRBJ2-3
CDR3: CASSLRARGFTDTQYF

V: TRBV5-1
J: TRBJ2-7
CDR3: CASSEQGTSYEQYF

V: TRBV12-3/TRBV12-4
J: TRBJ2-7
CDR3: CASSFRGEQYF

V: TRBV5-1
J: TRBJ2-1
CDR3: CASSLSGQDSYNEQFF

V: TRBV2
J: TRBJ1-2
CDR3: CASSFRTGGANGYTF

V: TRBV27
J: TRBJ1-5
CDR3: CASSLLQGSQPQHF

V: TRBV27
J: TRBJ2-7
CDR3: CASTKYTGGYEQYF

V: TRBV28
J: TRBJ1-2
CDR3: CASRFRDSYGYTF

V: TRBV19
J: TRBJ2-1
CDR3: CASSITFSGGYSNEQFF

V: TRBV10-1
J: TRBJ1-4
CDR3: CAGGDRAGLVTNEKLFF

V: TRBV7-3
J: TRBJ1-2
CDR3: CASSLGRGSYGYTF

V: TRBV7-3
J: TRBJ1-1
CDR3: CASSLSAATEAFF

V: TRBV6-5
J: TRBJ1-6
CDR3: CASSYSRGIPLHF

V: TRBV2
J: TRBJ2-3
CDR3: CASSRGQGIFDTQYF

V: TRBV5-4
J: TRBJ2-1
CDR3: CASSLEGQGARSEQFF

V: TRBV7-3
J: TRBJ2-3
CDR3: CASSLRLAVTDTQYF

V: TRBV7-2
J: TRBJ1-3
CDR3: CASKGATGGSGNTIYF

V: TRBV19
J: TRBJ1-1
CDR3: CASSISGHKNTEAFF

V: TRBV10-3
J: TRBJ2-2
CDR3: CAISEAGTGVSRELFF

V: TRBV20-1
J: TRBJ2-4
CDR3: CSAYRENIQYF

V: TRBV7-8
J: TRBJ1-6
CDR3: CASRIGGLINSPLHF

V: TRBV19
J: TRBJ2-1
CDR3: CASSIDNRAPSYNEQFF

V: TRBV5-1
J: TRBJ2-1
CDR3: CASDPGNSYNEQFF

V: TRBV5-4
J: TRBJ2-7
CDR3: CASSPGGVGPLGQYF